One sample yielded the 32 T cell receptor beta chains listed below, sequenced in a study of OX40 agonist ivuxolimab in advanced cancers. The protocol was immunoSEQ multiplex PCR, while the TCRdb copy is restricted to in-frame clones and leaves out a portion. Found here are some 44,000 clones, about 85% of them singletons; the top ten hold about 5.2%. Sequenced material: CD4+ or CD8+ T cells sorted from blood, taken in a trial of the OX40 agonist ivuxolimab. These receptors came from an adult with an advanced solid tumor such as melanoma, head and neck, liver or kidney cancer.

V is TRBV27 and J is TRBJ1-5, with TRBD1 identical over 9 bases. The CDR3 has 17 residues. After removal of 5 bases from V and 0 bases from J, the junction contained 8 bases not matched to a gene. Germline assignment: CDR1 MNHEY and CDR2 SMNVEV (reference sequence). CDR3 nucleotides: TGTGCCAGCAGTCCCTTCGGACAGGGGCCTAGCAATCAGCCCCAGCATTTT. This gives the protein CASSPFGQGPSNQPQHF.

As DNA, the CDR3 is TGTGCCACAGGACAGGGGGCAGCTGGGGCCAACGTCCTGACTTTC. It translates to CATGQGAAGANVLTF. The chain employs TRBV28 and TRBJ2-6; the match to TRBD1 covers 11 bases. V was clipped by 10 bases and J by 2 bases; unmatched bases: 4. The CDR3 has 15 amino acids. Germline lookup yields CDR1 MDHEN and CDR2 SYDVKM.

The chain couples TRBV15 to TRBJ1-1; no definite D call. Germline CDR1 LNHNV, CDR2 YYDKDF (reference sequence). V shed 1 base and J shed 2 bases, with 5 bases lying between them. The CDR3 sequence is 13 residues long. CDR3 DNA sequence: TGTGCCACCAGCAGAGGGTTCAACACTGAAGCTTTCTTT. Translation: CATSRGFNTEAFF.

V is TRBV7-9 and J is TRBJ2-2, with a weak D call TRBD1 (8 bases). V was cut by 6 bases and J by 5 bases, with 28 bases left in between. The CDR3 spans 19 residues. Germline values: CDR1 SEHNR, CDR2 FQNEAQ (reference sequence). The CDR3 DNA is TGTGCCAGCAGTTCCGGGACAGGCCAGCCCGGGGGGCGAACCGGGGAGCTGTTTTTT. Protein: CASSSGTGQPGGRTGELFF.

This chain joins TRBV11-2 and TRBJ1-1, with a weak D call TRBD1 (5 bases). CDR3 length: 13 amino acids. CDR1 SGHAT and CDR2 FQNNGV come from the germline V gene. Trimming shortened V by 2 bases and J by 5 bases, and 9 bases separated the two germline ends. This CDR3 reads CASSLYRWTEAFF. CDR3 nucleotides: TGTGCCAGCAGCTTATACAGGTGGACTGAAGCTTTCTTT.

In DNA, the CDR3 is TGTGCCACCAGCAGAGTAGCTGGCGGGGAGATGGGTAATGAGCAGTTCTTC. Translation gives CATSRVAGGEMGNEQFF. V and J are TRBV15 and TRBJ2-1; D possibly corresponds to TRBD2 (6 bases). CDR3 length equals 17 residues. In germline, CDR1 is LNHNV, CDR2 YYDKDF (reference sequence). Deletions cut 1 base from V and 7 bases from J, with 20 bases between.

CDR3 in DNA: TGTGCCAGCAGCTTAGTTGGGAACACTGAAGCTTTCTTT. It specifies CASSLVGNTEAFF. The chain couples TRBV7-9 to TRBJ1-1; D is unclear. Trimming left V 1 base short and J 1 base short, with 4 bases between. The V gene's germline CDR1 is SEHNR and CDR2 FQNEAQ (reference sequence). This CDR3 has 13 residues. The full variable domain, in which reference TRBV7-9 and TRBJ1-1 provide the parts outside the CDR3, is DTGVSQNPRHKITKRGQNVTFRCDPISEHNRLYWYRQTLGQGPEFLTYFQNEAQLEKSRLLSDRFSAERPKGSFSTLEIQRTEQGDSAMYLCASSLVGNTEAFFGQGTRLTVV.

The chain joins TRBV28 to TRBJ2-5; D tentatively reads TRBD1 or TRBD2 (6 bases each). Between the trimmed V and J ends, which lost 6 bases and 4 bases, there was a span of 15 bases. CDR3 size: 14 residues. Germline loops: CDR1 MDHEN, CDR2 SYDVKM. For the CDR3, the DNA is TGTGCCAGCAGCCCCCCGGGGGCGTTAGAGACCCAGTACTTC. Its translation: CASSPPGALETQYF.

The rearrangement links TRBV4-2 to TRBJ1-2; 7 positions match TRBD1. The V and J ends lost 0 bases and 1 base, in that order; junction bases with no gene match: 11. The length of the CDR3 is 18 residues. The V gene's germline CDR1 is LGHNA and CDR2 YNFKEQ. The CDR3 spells CASSQDPVRGQINYGYTF. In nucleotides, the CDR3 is TGTGCCAGCAGCCAAGATCCGGTTCGGGGACAGATTAACTATGGCTACACCTTC.

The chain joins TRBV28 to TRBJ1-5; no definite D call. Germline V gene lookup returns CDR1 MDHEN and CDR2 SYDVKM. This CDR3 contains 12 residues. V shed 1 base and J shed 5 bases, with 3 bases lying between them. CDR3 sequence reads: CASSLSHQPQHF. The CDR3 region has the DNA TGTGCCAGCAGTTTATCGCATCAGCCCCAGCATTTT.

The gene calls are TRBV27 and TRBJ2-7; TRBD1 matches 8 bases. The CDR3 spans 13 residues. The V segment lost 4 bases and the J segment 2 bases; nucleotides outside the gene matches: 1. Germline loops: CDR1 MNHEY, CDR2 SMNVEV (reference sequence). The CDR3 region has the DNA TGTGCCAGCAGTTCGGACAGGGCCTACGAGCAGTACTTC. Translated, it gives CASSSDRAYEQYF.

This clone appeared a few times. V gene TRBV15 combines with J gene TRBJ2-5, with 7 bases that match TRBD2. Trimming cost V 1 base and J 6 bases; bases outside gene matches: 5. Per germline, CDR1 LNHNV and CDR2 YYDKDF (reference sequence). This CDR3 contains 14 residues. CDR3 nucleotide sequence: TGTGCCACCAGCAGAGGGGGAGGGATGAAGACCCAGTACTTC. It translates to CATSRGGGMKTQYF.

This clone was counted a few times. The CDR3 sequence is CASSSGTGELFF. CDR3 nucleotides: TGTGCCAGCAGTTCAGGAACCGGGGAGCTGTTTTTT. The chain joins TRBV28 to TRBJ2-2; D is undetermined. The CDR3 runs 12 residues. Trimming removed 4 bases from V and 5 bases from J, with 5 bases in between. Germline CDR1 MDHEN, CDR2 SYDVKM.

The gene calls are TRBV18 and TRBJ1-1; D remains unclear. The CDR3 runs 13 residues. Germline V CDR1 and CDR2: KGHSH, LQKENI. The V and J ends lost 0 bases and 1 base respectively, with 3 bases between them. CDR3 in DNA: TGTGCCAGCTCACCACCCGCGAACACTGAAGCTTTCTTT. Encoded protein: CASSPPANTEAFF.

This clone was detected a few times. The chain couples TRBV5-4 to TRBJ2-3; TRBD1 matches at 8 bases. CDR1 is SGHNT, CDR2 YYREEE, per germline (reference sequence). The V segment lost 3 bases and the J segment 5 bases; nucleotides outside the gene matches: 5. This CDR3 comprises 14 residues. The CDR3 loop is CASSYTGGIDTQYF. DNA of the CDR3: TGTGCCAGCAGCTATACAGGGGGAATAGATACGCAGTATTTT.

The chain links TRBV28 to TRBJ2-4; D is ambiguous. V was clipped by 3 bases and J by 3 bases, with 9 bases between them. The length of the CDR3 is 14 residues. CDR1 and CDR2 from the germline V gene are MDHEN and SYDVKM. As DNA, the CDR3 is TGTGCCAGCAGTTTGGCGCACGTCAAAAACATTCAGTACTTC. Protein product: CASSLAHVKNIQYF.

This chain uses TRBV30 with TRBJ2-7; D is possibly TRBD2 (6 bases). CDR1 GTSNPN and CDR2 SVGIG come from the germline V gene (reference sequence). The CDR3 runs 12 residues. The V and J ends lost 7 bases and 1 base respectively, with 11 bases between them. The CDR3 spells CALGLPSYEQYF. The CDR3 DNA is TGTGCCTTAGGACTACCATCCTACGAGCAGTACTTC.

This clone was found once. In DNA form, the CDR3 reads TGTGCCAGCTCGGACGGTTTTAATCAGCCCCAGCATTTT. It codes for CASSDGFNQPQHF. The chain uses TRBV6-1 and TRBJ1-5, with D hard to call. The CDR3 sequence is 13 residues long. Trimming removed 8 bases at V and 4 bases at J, with 12 bases between. CDR1 is MNHNS and CDR2 is SASEGT in the germline V gene.

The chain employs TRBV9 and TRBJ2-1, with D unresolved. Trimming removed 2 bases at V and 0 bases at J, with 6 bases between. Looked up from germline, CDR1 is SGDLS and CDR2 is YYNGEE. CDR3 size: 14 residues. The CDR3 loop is CASSVVGSYNEQFF. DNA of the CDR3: TGTGCCAGCAGCGTGGTTGGCTCCTACAATGAGCAGTTCTTC. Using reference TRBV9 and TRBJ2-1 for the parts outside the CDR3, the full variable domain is DSGVTQTPKHLITATGQRVTLRCSPRSGDLSVYWYQQSLDQGLQFLIQYYNGEERAKGNILERFSAQQFPDLHSELNLSSLELGDSALYFCASSVVGSYNEQFFGPGTRLTVL.

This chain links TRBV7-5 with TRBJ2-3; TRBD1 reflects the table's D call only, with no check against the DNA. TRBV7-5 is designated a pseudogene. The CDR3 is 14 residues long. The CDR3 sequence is CARSLQGYTDTQYF. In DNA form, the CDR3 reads TGTGCCAGAAGCTTACAGGGGTACACAGATACGCAGTATTTT.

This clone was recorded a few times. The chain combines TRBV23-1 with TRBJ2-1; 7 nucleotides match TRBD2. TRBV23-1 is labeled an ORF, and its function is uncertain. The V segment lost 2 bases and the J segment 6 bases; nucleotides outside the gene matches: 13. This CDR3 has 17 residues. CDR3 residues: CASSQRLAARDSNEQFF. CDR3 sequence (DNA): TGCGCCAGCAGTCAAAGGCTAGCGGCTCGAGACTCCAATGAGCAGTTCTTC.

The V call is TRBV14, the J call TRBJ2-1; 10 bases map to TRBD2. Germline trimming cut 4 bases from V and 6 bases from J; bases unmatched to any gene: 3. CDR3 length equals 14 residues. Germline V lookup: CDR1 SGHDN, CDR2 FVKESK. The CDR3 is CASSRGLASNEQFF. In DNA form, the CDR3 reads TGTGCCAGCAGCCGGGGACTAGCGTCCAATGAGCAGTTCTTC.

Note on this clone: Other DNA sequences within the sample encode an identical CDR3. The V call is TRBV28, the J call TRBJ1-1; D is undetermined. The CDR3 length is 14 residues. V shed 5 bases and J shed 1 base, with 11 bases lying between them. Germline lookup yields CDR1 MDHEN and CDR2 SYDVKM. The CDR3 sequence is CASSRPQKNTEAFF. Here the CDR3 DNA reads TGTGCCAGCAGTCGACCCCAGAAGAACACTGAAGCTTTCTTT.

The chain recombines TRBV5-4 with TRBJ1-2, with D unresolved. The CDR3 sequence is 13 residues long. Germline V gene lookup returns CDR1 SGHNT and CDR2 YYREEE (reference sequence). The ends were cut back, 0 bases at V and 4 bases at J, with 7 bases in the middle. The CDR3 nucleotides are TGTGCCAGCAGCTTGGATTACAGCTATGGCTACACCTTC. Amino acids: CASSLDYSYGYTF.

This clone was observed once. CDR3 sequence: CASSSDRGRGEAFF. Here the CDR3 DNA reads TGTGCCAGCAGTTCCGACAGGGGGCGCGGTGAAGCTTTCTTT. The chain joins TRBV6-5 to TRBJ1-1; 10 bases line up with TRBD1. This CDR3 spans 14 amino acids. The germline gives CDR1 MNHEY, CDR2 SVGAGI. Trimming at V came to 4 bases and at J to 7 bases, leaving 6 bases not matched to a gene.

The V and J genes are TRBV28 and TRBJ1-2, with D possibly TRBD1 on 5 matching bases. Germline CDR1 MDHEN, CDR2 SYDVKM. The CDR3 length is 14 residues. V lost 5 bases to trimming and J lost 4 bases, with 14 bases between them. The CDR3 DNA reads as TGTGCCAGCAGTGGCGGGGGATACGGCTATGGCTACACCTTC. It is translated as CASSGGGYGYGYTF.

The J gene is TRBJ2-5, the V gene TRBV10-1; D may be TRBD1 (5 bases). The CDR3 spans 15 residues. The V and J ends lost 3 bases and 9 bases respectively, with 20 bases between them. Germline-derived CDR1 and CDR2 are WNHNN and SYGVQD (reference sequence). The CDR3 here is CASSDQPSGIVPQYF. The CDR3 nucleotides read TGCGCCAGCAGTGACCAACCATCAGGGATCGTCCCCCAGTACTTC.

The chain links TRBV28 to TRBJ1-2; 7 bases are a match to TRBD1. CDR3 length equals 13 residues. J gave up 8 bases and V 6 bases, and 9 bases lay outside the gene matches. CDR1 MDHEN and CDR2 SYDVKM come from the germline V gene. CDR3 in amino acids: CASRSTGLGGYTF. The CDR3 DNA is TGTGCCAGCAGGTCGACAGGGTTAGGCGGCTACACCTTC.

The CDR3: CASSRDGLSSYNSPLHF. CDR3 DNA: TGTGCCAGTAGTAGAGACGGACTAAGCTCCTATAATTCACCCCTCCACTTT. The chain links TRBV19 to TRBJ1-6, with D unresolved. This CDR3 has 17 residues. V gave up 4 bases and J gave up 0 bases, with 13 bases separating them. Germline V gene data show CDR1 as LNHDA and CDR2 as SQIVND (reference sequence).

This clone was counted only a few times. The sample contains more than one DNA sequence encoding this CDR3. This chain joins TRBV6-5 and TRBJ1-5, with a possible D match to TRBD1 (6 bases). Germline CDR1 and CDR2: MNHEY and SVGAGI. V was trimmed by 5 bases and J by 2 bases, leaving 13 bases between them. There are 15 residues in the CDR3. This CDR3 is CASSPRSGGNQPQHF. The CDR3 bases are TGTGCCAGCAGTCCCCGCTCAGGGGGCAATCAGCCCCAGCATTTT.

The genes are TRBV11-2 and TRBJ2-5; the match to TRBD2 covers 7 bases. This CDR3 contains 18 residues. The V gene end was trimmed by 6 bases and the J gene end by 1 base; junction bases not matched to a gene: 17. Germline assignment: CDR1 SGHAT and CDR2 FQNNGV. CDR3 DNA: TGTGCCAGCAGACGAGGGCGTGGGAGGGCACCCGGCCAAGAGACCCAGTACTTC. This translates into CASRRGRGRAPGQETQYF.

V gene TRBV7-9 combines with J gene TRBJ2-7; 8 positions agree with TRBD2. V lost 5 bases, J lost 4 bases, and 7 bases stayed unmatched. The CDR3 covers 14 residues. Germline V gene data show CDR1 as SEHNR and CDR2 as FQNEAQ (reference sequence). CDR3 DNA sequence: TGTGCCAGCAGCCGGCCGGGAGGGGGATACGAGCAGTACTTC. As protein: CASSRPGGGYEQYF.